Given below is one T cell receptor beta chain in context. The sample belongs to a study of blood T cell repertoires in COVID-19. The CDR3 loop spans 16 amino acids. Germline CDR1 and CDR2: LGHNT and FRNRAP. The V end was cut by 4 bases, the J end by 0 bases, with 15 bases between. Produced via immunoSEQ multiplex PCR; TCRdb's table is partial and in-frame only. The data show about 270,000 clones, 86% seen once. This chain connects TRBV12-5 to TRBJ1-1, with D perhaps TRBD1 (6 bases). The receptor's source is a woman between 65 and 79 years old with COVID-19, enrolled during active disease. Material: peripheral blood. In DNA form, the CDR3 reads TGTGCTAGTGGTTCTGCAACAGGGATCATGAACACTGAAGCTTTCTTT. It is translated as CASGSATGIMNTEAFF.